This T cell receptor beta chain was observed in a study of breast tumors, draining lymph nodes, adjacent tissues. Germline assignment: CDR1 DFQATT and CDR2 SNEGSKA (reference sequence). After removal of 5 bases from V and 6 bases from J, the junction contained 10 bases not matched to a gene. The CDR3 loop spans 14 amino acids. Turning to this clonotype: Antigen unknown.

Via MiXCR, TCRdb re-called the multiplex PCR reads, giving one row per CDR3 protein. This table has some 9,200 distinct CDR3 sequences, under 55% appearing once. Findings and caveats of the study: Tumor repertoires ranked between lymph nodes and nontumor tissue in diversity, with V and J gene preferences.

This sequence joins TRBV20-1 and TRBJ1-5; 7 nucleotides match TRBD1. Input material: tumor-adjacent breast tissue. The sequence came from a female donor with breast cancer. Some clones in this sample may be carry-over from other donors' samples. The CDR3 protein is CSAPRRGLGQPQHF. The CDR3 DNA reads TGCAGTGCTCCGAGAAGGGGGCTCGGTCAGCCCCAGCATTTT.